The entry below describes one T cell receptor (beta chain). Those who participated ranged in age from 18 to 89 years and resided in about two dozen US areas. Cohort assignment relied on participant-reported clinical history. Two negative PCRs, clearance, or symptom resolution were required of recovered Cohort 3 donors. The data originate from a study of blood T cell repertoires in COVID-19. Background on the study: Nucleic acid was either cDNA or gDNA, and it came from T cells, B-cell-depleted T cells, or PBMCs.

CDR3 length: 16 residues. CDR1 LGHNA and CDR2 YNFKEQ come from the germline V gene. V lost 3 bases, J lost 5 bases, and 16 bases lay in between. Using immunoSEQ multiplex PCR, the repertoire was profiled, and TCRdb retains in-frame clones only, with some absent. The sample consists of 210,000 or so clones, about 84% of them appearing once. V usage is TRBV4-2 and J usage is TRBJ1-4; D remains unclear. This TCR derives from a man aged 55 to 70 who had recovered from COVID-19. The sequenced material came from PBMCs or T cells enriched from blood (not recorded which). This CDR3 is CASSHASGIQNEKLFF. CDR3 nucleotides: TGTGCCAGCAGCCACGCCTCCGGGATCCAAAATGAAAAACTGTTTTTT.